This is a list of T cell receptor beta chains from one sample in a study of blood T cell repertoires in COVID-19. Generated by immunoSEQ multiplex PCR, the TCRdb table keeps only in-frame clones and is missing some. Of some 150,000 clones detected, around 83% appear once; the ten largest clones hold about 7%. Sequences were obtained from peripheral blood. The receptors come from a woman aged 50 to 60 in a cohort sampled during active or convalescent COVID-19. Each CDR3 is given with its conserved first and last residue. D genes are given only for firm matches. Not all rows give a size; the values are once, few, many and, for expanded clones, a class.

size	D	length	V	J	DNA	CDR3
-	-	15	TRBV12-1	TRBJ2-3	TGTGCCAGCAGCCCAGCGGGGGGAAGCACAGATACGCAGTATTTT	CASSPAGGSTDTQYF
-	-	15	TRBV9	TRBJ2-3	TGTGCCAGCAGCGTAGGTGTGGGGGGTGCAGATACGCAGTATTTT	CASSVGVGGADTQYF
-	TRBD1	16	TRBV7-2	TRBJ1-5	TGTGCCAGCAGCATCAGACAGGGGGCTAGCAATCAGCCCCAGCATTTT	CASSIRQGASNQPQHF
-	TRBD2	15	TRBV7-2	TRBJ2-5	TGTGCCAGCAGCTTAGGAAGGGGCCGGGGGGGGACCCAGTACTTC	CASSLGRGRGGTQYF
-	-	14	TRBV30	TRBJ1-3	TGTGCCTGGAGTCGTGACACACTGGGAAACACCATATATTTT	CAWSRDTLGNTIYF
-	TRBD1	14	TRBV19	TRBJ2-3	TGTGCCACCCATAGGGGACAGGGGGTGAATACGCAGTATTTT	CATHRGQGVNTQYF
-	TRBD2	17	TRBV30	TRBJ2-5	TGTGCCTGGAGTCCCGGGACTAGCGGGGGGTTCCAAGAGACCCAGTACTTC	CAWSPGTSGGFQETQYF
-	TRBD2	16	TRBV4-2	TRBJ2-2	TGTGCCAGCAGCCAAGAAGTGGCGGGGGACACCGGGGAGCTGTTTTTT	CASSQEVAGDTGELFF
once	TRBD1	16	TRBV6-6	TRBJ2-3	TGTGCCAGCAGCCAAGGACAGGGAACGAGGACAGATACGCAGTATTTT	CASSQGQGTRTDTQYF
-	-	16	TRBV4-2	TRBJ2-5	TGTGCCAGCAGCCAAGGGGGGCGACCCGGCGGGGAGACCCAGTACTTC	CASSQGGRPGGETQYF
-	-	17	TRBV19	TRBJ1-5	TGTGCCAGTAACACGAATAAGCGGGGGTTTGACAATCAGCCCCAGCATTTT	CASNTNKRGFDNQPQHF
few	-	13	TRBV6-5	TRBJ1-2	TGTGCCAGCAGTCGTACAGGGCACTATGGCTACACCTTC	CASSRTGHYGYTF
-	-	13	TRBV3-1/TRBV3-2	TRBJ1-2	TGTGCCAGCAGCCCCTATCGGGGATATGGCTACACCTTC	CASSPYRGYGYTF
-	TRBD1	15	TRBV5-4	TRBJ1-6	TGTGCCAGCAGGTCCGGGACAGGTAGAAGTTCACCCCTCCACTTT	CASRSGTGRSSPLHF
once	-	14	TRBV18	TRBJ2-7	TGTGCCAGCTCACCATCAGACAGCTCCTACGAGCAGTACTTC	CASSPSDSSYEQYF
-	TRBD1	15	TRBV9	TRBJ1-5	TGTGCCAGCAGCAAGCAGGGGGCAAGCAATCAGCCCCAGCATTTT	CASSKQGASNQPQHF
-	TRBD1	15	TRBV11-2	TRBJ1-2	TGTGCCAGCAGCCCCCGGACAGGAACCAGTTATGGCTACACCTTC	CASSPRTGTSYGYTF
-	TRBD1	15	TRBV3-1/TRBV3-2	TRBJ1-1	TGTGCCAGCAGGCTGGGGGACAGGGAAAACACTGAAGCTTTCTTT	CASRLGDRENTEAFF
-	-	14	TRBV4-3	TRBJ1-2	TGCGCCAGCAGCCAAGGGGTCGGGAACTATGGCTACACCTTC	CASSQGVGNYGYTF
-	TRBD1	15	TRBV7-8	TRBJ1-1	TGTGCCAGCAGCAACAGACAGGGGTGGGGAACTGAAGCTTTCTTT	CASSNRQGWGTEAFF
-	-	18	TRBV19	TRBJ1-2	TGTGCCAGTAGTAGGCTTCAGGTGCCCCCTTTCCTTAACTATGGCTACACCTTC	CASSRLQVPPFLNYGYTF
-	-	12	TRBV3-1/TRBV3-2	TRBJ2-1	TGTGCCAGCAGCTTAGCGGACAATGAGCAGTTCTTC	CASSLADNEQFF
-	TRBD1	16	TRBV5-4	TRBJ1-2	TGTGCCAGCAGCCCTATGGGGACAGGGGGCATGAAGGGCTACACCTTC	CASSPMGTGGMKGYTF